A selection of T cell receptor beta chains follows, all from one sample in a study of blood T cell repertoires in COVID-19. TCRdb's table, derived via immunoSEQ multiplex PCR, lists solely in-frame clones and lacks some. The sample contains approximately 470,000 clones, about 85% of which appear only once. The sample comprised PBMCs or T cells enriched from blood (not recorded which). These receptors were collected from a woman aged 18 to 35 who had recovered from COVID-19. Each CDR3 is given with its conserved first and last residue. The D gene is left open where the match is weak. Size is omitted from some rows. Given values are once, few, many or a class for expanded clones.

d_call: NA
j_call: TRBJ2-7
clone_size: NA
v_call: TRBV10-1
cdr3_nt: TGCGCCAGCAGTGATTCGAGGACTGGCGACGAGCAGTACTTC
cdr3_aa: CASSDSRTGDEQYF

d_call: NA
j_call: TRBJ1-1
clone_size: NA
v_call: TRBV5-6
cdr3_nt: TGTGCCAGCAGCCCCCTTTCGAACACTGAAGCTTTCTTT
cdr3_aa: CASSPLSNTEAFF

d_call: NA
j_call: TRBJ1-2
clone_size: NA
v_call: TRBV5-1
cdr3_nt: TGCGCCAGCGCCCCAGGGCCAACCTTCTATGGCTACACCTTC
cdr3_aa: CASAPGPTFYGYTF

d_call: NA
j_call: TRBJ1-6
clone_size: NA
v_call: TRBV15
cdr3_nt: TGTGCCACCAGCAGAGGGCGCGGAGGGGTGAAGGAGTCACCCCTCCACTTT
cdr3_aa: CATSRGRGGVKESPLHF

d_call: TRBD1
j_call: TRBJ2-3
clone_size: NA
v_call: TRBV20-1
cdr3_nt: TGCAGTGCTAGTCCTTGGACAGGGGCAGATACGCAGTATTTT
cdr3_aa: CSASPWTGADTQYF

d_call: NA
j_call: TRBJ1-1
clone_size: NA
v_call: TRBV5-1
cdr3_nt: TGCGCCAGCAGCTTGGGGGCGGGGGCGAGCACTGAAGCTTTCTTT
cdr3_aa: CASSLGAGASTEAFF

d_call: NA
j_call: TRBJ1-5
clone_size: NA
v_call: TRBV6-2/TRBV6-3
cdr3_nt: TGTGCCAGCAGCCCACTTCGTGGACAGAAGAATCAGCCCCAGCATTTT
cdr3_aa: CASSPLRGQKNQPQHF

d_call: NA
j_call: TRBJ1-2
clone_size: NA
v_call: TRBV19
cdr3_nt: TGTGCCAGTAAGTGGACCCCCGCAGGGAATTATGGCTACACCTTC
cdr3_aa: CASKWTPAGNYGYTF

d_call: NA
j_call: TRBJ1-5
clone_size: NA
v_call: TRBV28
cdr3_nt: TGTGCCAGCAGAAGTCCAAGCCGGGGGGCGGCCGGGCAGCCCCAGCATTTT
cdr3_aa: CASRSPSRGAAGQPQHF

d_call: NA
j_call: TRBJ1-1
clone_size: once
v_call: TRBV30
cdr3_nt: TGTGCCTGGAGGGGGGCGGCTGAAGCTTTCTTT
cdr3_aa: CAWRGAAEAFF

d_call: NA
j_call: TRBJ1-1
clone_size: few
v_call: TRBV6-5
cdr3_nt: TGTGCCAGCACTCTAGGACCCGCGGGAGACACTGAAGCTTTCTTT
cdr3_aa: CASTLGPAGDTEAFF

d_call: TRBD1
j_call: TRBJ1-6
clone_size: NA
v_call: TRBV5-1
cdr3_nt: TGCGCCAGCAGCTTTATGGGACAGGGCGGTAATTCACCCCTCCACTTT
cdr3_aa: CASSFMGQGGNSPLHF

d_call: NA
j_call: TRBJ2-7
clone_size: NA
v_call: TRBV19
cdr3_nt: TGTGCCAGTAGTCCCTCCGGGTTTTCGTCCTACGAGCAGTACTTC
cdr3_aa: CASSPSGFSSYEQYF

d_call: TRBD1
j_call: TRBJ1-4
clone_size: NA
v_call: TRBV27
cdr3_nt: TGTGCCAGCAGTTGGAGGGGGCTGGAGAATGAAAAACTGTTTTTT
cdr3_aa: CASSWRGLENEKLFF

d_call: NA
j_call: TRBJ2-7
clone_size: NA
v_call: TRBV7-9
cdr3_nt: TGTGCCAGCAGCCCTATTCGCGGGTACGAGCAGTACTTC
cdr3_aa: CASSPIRGYEQYF

d_call: TRBD2
j_call: TRBJ2-7
clone_size: NA
v_call: TRBV6-6
cdr3_nt: TGTGCCACCACGGGGGCTAGCGGGGGATTCTCCTACGAGCAGTACTTC
cdr3_aa: CATTGASGGFSYEQYF

d_call: NA
j_call: TRBJ1-1
clone_size: NA
v_call: TRBV5-1
cdr3_nt: TGCGCCAGCCGGACCCAGGGGAACACTGAAGCTTTCTTT
cdr3_aa: CASRTQGNTEAFF

d_call: NA
j_call: TRBJ2-1
clone_size: NA
v_call: TRBV30
cdr3_nt: TGTGCCTGGAATAATCGCGGGGTTTACAATGAGCAGTTCTTC
cdr3_aa: CAWNNRGVYNEQFF

d_call: NA
j_call: TRBJ2-5
clone_size: NA
v_call: TRBV21-1
cdr3_nt: TGTGCCAGCAGCTCCTGGGCGACCCTATTAGCGGCCCAAGAGACCCAGTACTTC
cdr3_aa: CASSSWATLLAAQETQYF

d_call: NA
j_call: TRBJ2-7
clone_size: NA
v_call: TRBV25-1
cdr3_nt: TGTGCCAGCAGTGCCCTCTCGGGGAAACAGGGCTACGAGCAGTACTTC
cdr3_aa: CASSALSGKQGYEQYF

d_call: NA
j_call: TRBJ1-1
clone_size: NA
v_call: TRBV25-1
cdr3_nt: TGTGCCAGCAGTGCATTGAACACTGAAGCTTTCTTT
cdr3_aa: CASSALNTEAFF

d_call: NA
j_call: TRBJ1-5
clone_size: NA
v_call: TRBV5-1
cdr3_nt: TGCGCCAGCAGCTTGCAGGGGCAAGGACAGCCCCAGCATTTT
cdr3_aa: CASSLQGQGQPQHF

d_call: NA
j_call: TRBJ2-3
clone_size: NA
v_call: TRBV5-5
cdr3_nt: TGTGCCAGGCCCCCACGGACATACACAGATACGCAGTATTTT
cdr3_aa: CARPPRTYTDTQYF

d_call: NA
j_call: TRBJ1-2
clone_size: few
v_call: TRBV25-1
cdr3_nt: TGTGCCAGCAGTGAATTGATGGGAGAGGGCTACACCTTC
cdr3_aa: CASSELMGEGYTF

d_call: TRBD2
j_call: TRBJ2-1
clone_size: NA
v_call: TRBV10-3
cdr3_nt: TGTGCCATCAGGGGGGGGGTAAGCTCCTACAATGAGCAGTTCTTC
cdr3_aa: CAIRGGVSSYNEQFF

d_call: NA
j_call: TRBJ1-6
clone_size: NA
v_call: TRBV6-5
cdr3_nt: TGTGCCAGCAGTTACTCCGCCGGGATCAATTCACCCCTCCACTTT
cdr3_aa: CASSYSAGINSPLHF

d_call: NA
j_call: TRBJ2-3
clone_size: NA
v_call: TRBV29-1
cdr3_nt: TGCAGCGCCGGGGACTCCCCCGGGGATACGCAGTATTTT
cdr3_aa: CSAGDSPGDTQYF

d_call: NA
j_call: TRBJ1-3
clone_size: NA
v_call: TRBV7-9
cdr3_nt: TGTGCCAGCAGCTTGGGGTTTACCGGGACATTCTCTGGAAACACCATATATTTT
cdr3_aa: CASSLGFTGTFSGNTIYF

d_call: NA
j_call: TRBJ2-7
clone_size: NA
v_call: TRBV28
cdr3_nt: TGTGCCAGCAACCCTAACCCGCCCTCCTACGAGCAGTACTTC
cdr3_aa: CASNPNPPSYEQYF

d_call: NA
j_call: TRBJ1-1
clone_size: NA
v_call: TRBV7-2
cdr3_nt: TGTGCCAGCAGCTCGGGGGAGGGTGTGACTGAAGCTTTCTTT
cdr3_aa: CASSSGEGVTEAFF

d_call: NA
j_call: TRBJ1-1
clone_size: NA
v_call: TRBV4-2
cdr3_nt: TGTGCCAGCAGCCAGTTAATGCTGAGCCAGAACACTGAAGCTTTCTTT
cdr3_aa: CASSQLMLSQNTEAFF

d_call: TRBD2
j_call: TRBJ2-1
clone_size: NA
v_call: TRBV28
cdr3_nt: TGTGCCAGCAGTTCTAGCGGGGGGGTTTTTTCTTACACCGACAATGAGCAGTTCTTC
cdr3_aa: CASSSSGGVFSYTDNEQFF

d_call: NA
j_call: TRBJ2-7
clone_size: NA
v_call: TRBV5-1
cdr3_nt: TGCGCCAGCAGCTTGGCGGGGGGCGAACCCTACGAGCAGTACTTC
cdr3_aa: CASSLAGGEPYEQYF

d_call: NA
j_call: TRBJ2-2
clone_size: NA
v_call: TRBV23-1
cdr3_nt: TGCGCCAGCAGACATACAGGTTTTTATGTAGGCGGGGAGCTGTTTTTT
cdr3_aa: CASRHTGFYVGGELFF

d_call: NA
j_call: TRBJ2-6
clone_size: NA
v_call: TRBV28
cdr3_nt: TGTGCCAGCAGTTTATCGGGCTCTGGGGCCAACGTCCTGACTTTC
cdr3_aa: CASSLSGSGANVLTF

d_call: TRBD1
j_call: TRBJ1-6
clone_size: NA
v_call: TRBV2
cdr3_nt: TGTGCCAGCAGTGGTGGGACAGTTAGAAATTCACCCCTCCACTTT
cdr3_aa: CASSGGTVRNSPLHF

d_call: TRBD1
j_call: TRBJ1-2
clone_size: NA
v_call: TRBV6-5
cdr3_nt: TGTGCCAGCAGCTTTACCCGGGACAGGGAGAACACCTTC
cdr3_aa: CASSFTRDRENTF

d_call: NA
j_call: TRBJ1-5
clone_size: NA
v_call: TRBV14
cdr3_nt: TGTGCCAGCAGCCAAGTAGGAGATAGCAATCAGCCCCAGCATTTT
cdr3_aa: CASSQVGDSNQPQHF

d_call: NA
j_call: TRBJ1-1
clone_size: NA
v_call: TRBV6-5
cdr3_nt: TGTGCCAGCACCACTAATAAGAAAACTGAAGCTTTCTTT
cdr3_aa: CASTTNKKTEAFF

d_call: NA
j_call: TRBJ2-7
clone_size: NA
v_call: TRBV5-4
cdr3_nt: TGTGCCAGCAGCCTACAGACCTCTTCCTACGAGCAGTACTTC
cdr3_aa: CASSLQTSSYEQYF

d_call: TRBD2
j_call: TRBJ2-1
clone_size: NA
v_call: TRBV11-2
cdr3_nt: TGTGCCAGCAGACCTCTAGCGGGGAGCTCCTACAATGAGCAGTTCTTC
cdr3_aa: CASRPLAGSSYNEQFF

d_call: NA
j_call: TRBJ2-5
clone_size: NA
v_call: TRBV29-1
cdr3_nt: TGCAGCGTTGCGGAGGGGCCGGGGGAGACCCAGTACTTC
cdr3_aa: CSVAEGPGETQYF

d_call: NA
j_call: TRBJ2-7
clone_size: NA
v_call: TRBV6-5
cdr3_nt: TGTGCCAGCAGCCGTCCAGGGACCTACGAGCAGTACTTC
cdr3_aa: CASSRPGTYEQYF

d_call: TRBD2
j_call: TRBJ2-7
clone_size: NA
v_call: TRBV30
cdr3_nt: TGTGCCTGGAGTGCGGGGGGGAACTCCTACGAGCAGTACTTC
cdr3_aa: CAWSAGGNSYEQYF

d_call: NA
j_call: TRBJ2-3
clone_size: NA
v_call: TRBV7-2
cdr3_nt: TGTGCCAGCAGCTTAGAAGTGAGGGGGTTCGCAGATACGCAGTATTTT
cdr3_aa: CASSLEVRGFADTQYF

d_call: NA
j_call: TRBJ1-1
clone_size: NA
v_call: TRBV9
cdr3_nt: TGTGCCAGCAGCCCTACGGGAGACCTGGTGAACACTGAAGCTTTCTTT
cdr3_aa: CASSPTGDLVNTEAFF

d_call: NA
j_call: TRBJ1-6
clone_size: NA
v_call: TRBV27
cdr3_nt: TGTGCCAGCAGTTTCAGGCGGGAGAATTCACCCCTCCACTTT
cdr3_aa: CASSFRRENSPLHF

d_call: TRBD2
j_call: TRBJ2-1
clone_size: NA
v_call: TRBV5-1
cdr3_nt: TGCGCCAGCAGCTTGTCTCTAGCGGGGCAGAATGAGCAGTTCTTC
cdr3_aa: CASSLSLAGQNEQFF

d_call: NA
j_call: TRBJ1-6
clone_size: NA
v_call: TRBV27
cdr3_nt: TGTGCCAGCAGTCTCGGACAGTATTCACCCCTCCACTTT
cdr3_aa: CASSLGQYSPLHF

d_call: NA
j_call: TRBJ2-2
clone_size: NA
v_call: TRBV3-1/TRBV3-2
cdr3_nt: TGTGCCAGCAGCCAATTGGGGAGACTAGTTTGGTCGGCCGGGGAGCTGTTTTTT
cdr3_aa: CASSQLGRLVWSAGELFF

d_call: TRBD2
j_call: TRBJ2-3
clone_size: NA
v_call: TRBV10-3
cdr3_nt: TGTGCCATCAGTTTAGCGGGGGCCACTTCCGATACGCAGTATTTT
cdr3_aa: CAISLAGATSDTQYF

d_call: TRBD1
j_call: TRBJ2-3
clone_size: NA
v_call: TRBV5-1
cdr3_nt: TGCGCCAGCAGCTCGAGGCCCGGGACAGGGGCAGATACGCAGTATTTT
cdr3_aa: CASSSRPGTGADTQYF

d_call: TRBD2
j_call: TRBJ2-5
clone_size: NA
v_call: TRBV2
cdr3_nt: TGTGCCAGCAGTGGTAGCGGGGGCTTGGGGGAGACCCAGTACTTC
cdr3_aa: CASSGSGGLGETQYF